This T cell receptor (beta chain) originates from a study of T-cell memory formation after mild COVID-19. Study context: Largely, the TCR clusters proved donor specific.

The CDR3 is made up of 16 amino acids. The germline V gene has CDR1 WSHSY and CDR2 SAAADI. V was cut by 6 bases and J by 4 bases, with 18 bases left in between. Whole-study results and caveats: Pre-infection memory harbored some responding clones, suggesting cross-reactive memory joined. Nothing confirmed that second-wave clones peaking on day 37 were specific for SARS-CoV-2.

This clonotype was seen just once. Its antigen remains unidentified. The 5'RACE method, run with constant-segment primers, produced TCR alpha and TCR beta cDNA libraries (carrying sample barcodes and UMIs). MiXCR was run by TCRdb on the 5' RACE reads, yielding one entry per CDR3 protein. The table lists roughly 250,000 distinct CDR3 sequences, roughly 15% of them singletons. The sequence derives from a young man who had mild COVID-19 (a few samples of this study predate the infection). Cell type and time point are not known. This sequence joins TRBV10-2 and TRBJ2-2; perhaps TRBD1 as D (7 bases). Input material: PBMCs or a T cell subset sorted from them (not recorded which). The CDR3 region has the DNA TGCGCCAGCAGGTCCTTTCAGGGGGACTTCACCGGGGAGCTGTTTTTT. Encoded protein: CASRSFQGDFTGELFF.